This T cell receptor beta chain was found in a study of blood T cells in healthy people across ages. Remarks on this clonotype: Its specificity is not known.

Sample donors were healthy Caucasian individuals that came from Russia, aged roughly 6 to 100. PBMCs, at least 6.5 million per sample, were isolated. Germline assignment: CDR1 MNHEY and CDR2 SVGEGT. V lost 8 bases and J 1 base, leaving 12 bases between the germline ends. This CDR3 has 13 residues. General observations from the study: Observed TCR beta diversity per million T cells went down as age went up. This fall followed a roughly linear course with age. Estimates of diversity drawn from one million T cells were considered underestimates.

Next came a second PCR, run for about 7 to 12 cycles, which used a sample-barcoded 5' primer along with a J-beta primer mix. TCRdb processed the 5' RACE reads anew with MiXCR; each CDR3 protein has one entry. Here the sample spans 1.8 million or so distinct CDR3 sequences, 39% being singletons. The chain joins TRBV6-2 or TRBV6-3 to TRBJ2-7; D unclear. The sequence came from a human donor in good health. The sequencing sample was made of blood. The CDR3 is CASSPELSYEQYF. DNA for the CDR3: TGTGCCAGCTCACCGGAGTTGTCCTACGAGCAGTACTTC.